This TCR beta chain was retrieved from a study of T cell repertoires in cytomegalovirus infection. Overall study: Recently identified HLA-C-restricted and well-studied HLA-B-restricted CMV epitopes were used. The public TCR beta signatures pointed to both CMV infection and matching HLA type.

TCRdb re-called the reads with MiXCR, one entry per CDR3 protein. The repertoire includes about 20,000 distinct CDR3 sequences, about 39% of them detected once, and roughly 94% sits in the top ten. Study-level results: People with CMV and the relevant HLA were identified by cumulative public TCR beta family frequency.

Points on this clonotype: The antigen remains undetermined.

This receptor was taken from a human donor in good health (CMV status not recorded). Some clones in this sample may be carry-over from other donors' samples. The starting material was CD8+ T cells from cultured PBMCs, obtained from culture after CMV antigen stimulation.

The CDR3 coding sequence is TGTGCCAGCAGCCGCGACAGCGAAATTAACACTGAAGCTTTCTTT. Translated, it gives CASSRDSEINTEAFF. The chain combines TRBV6-1 with TRBJ1-1; D is possibly TRBD1 (5 bases). Germline V CDR1 and CDR2: MNHNS, SASEGT. Trimming took 6 bases from V and 2 from J, leaving 16 bases between them. CDR3 length: 15 residues.